This T cell receptor (beta chain) derives from a study of T cells in Graves' hyperthyroidism and ophthalmopathy. Looking at the study overall: Specimen type is peripheral blood, collected at initial diagnosis prior to any treatment.

The CDR3 has 16 amino acids. V shed 2 bases and J shed 1 base, with 17 bases lying between them. Germline lookup yields CDR1 DFQATT and CDR2 SNEGSKA (reference sequence). Used for diagnoses were clinical symptoms, serum thyroxine and TRAb, thyroid ultrasound and orbital computed tomography. The PBMCs were taken from roughly 9.3 ml of fresh peripheral blood. Amplification yielded TCR beta CDR3 regions, with RNA transcripts as the source. The primer set for the first-round RT-PCR of the TCR CDR3 was HTBI. TCRdb processed the multiplex PCR reads anew with MiXCR; each CDR3 protein has one entry. The repertoire holds 450,000 to 650,000 distinct CDR3 sequences, with 12% to 15% as singletons. General study results and limits: Ophthalmopathy prediction by the model preceded onset by a median about 6 months.

This clonotype was detected many times. Its antigen is unidentified. The rearrangement uses TRBV20-1 and TRBJ1-1; D may be TRBD1 (6 bases). The sequencing sample was made of blood. This TCR was sampled from a woman aged 18-29 years with Graves' ophthalmopathy. The DNA for the CDR3 is TGCAGTGCTAGACCATTGGGCGAACAGGGGAACACTGAAGCTTTCTTT. The encoded protein is CSARPLGEQGNTEAFF.